Below are 21 T cell receptor beta chains sequenced from a single sample in a study of vaccination effects on CD4 cells after COVID-19. The assay was immunoSEQ multiplex PCR, and TCRdb's table has in-frame clones only and misses some. The data contain 42,000 or so clones, 65% to 70% of them singletons. No antigens are known for them. Under the ViraFEST assay, PBMC were stimulated with viral peptide pools so that antigen-specific CD4+ T cells expanded. Sequencing was performed afterwards. Researchers isolated CD4+ T cells once roughly ten days of culture had elapsed. The infection with SARS-CoV-2 (confirmed by PCR) occurred in this person between March and December 2020. The specimen was CD4+ T cells from PBMCs cultured with a peptide pool, collected before COVID-19 vaccination. The receptors were sampled from a human donor who had a prior SARS-CoV-2 infection.

There are a few counts of this clone. The V call is TRBV7-9, the J call TRBJ1-6, with D perhaps TRBD1 (5 bases). The CDR3 spans 15 residues. CDR1 and CDR2 (germline): SEHNR, FQNEAQ (reference sequence). With 3 bases removed from V and 7 bases from J, the gap between germline ends came to 13 bases. CDR3: CASSFLRAGNSPLHF. The DNA of the CDR3 is TGTGCCAGCAGCTTCCTCAGGGCTGGGAATTCACCCCTCCACTTT.

The V gene is TRBV5-1, the J gene TRBJ1-2; 8 nucleotides agree with TRBD1. J lost 8 bases, V lost 0 bases, and 6 bases had no gene match. There are 14 residues in the CDR3. Germline CDR1 SGHRS, CDR2 YFSETQ. DNA of the CDR3: TGCGCCAGCAGCTTGGGACAGGGGATCGGGGGCTACACCTTC. Translating it yields CASSLGQGIGGYTF.

This chain connects TRBV5-4 to TRBJ2-7; 10 bases align to TRBD2. V was clipped by 4 bases and J by 5 bases; unmatched bases: 9. The CDR3 spans 15 residues. From germline, CDR1 is SGHNT and CDR2 YYREEE (reference sequence). The CDR3 here is CASSGPGTSDHEQYF. The CDR3 nucleotides read TGTGCCAGCAGCGGACCCGGGACTAGCGACCACGAGCAGTACTTC.

The rearrangement links TRBV12-3 or TRBV12-4 to TRBJ2-5; D may be TRBD1 (6 bases). CDR3 size: 12 residues. V gave up 6 bases and J gave up 4 bases, with 9 bases separating them. The CDR3 nucleotides read TGTGCCAGCAGGGACAGTCGAGAGACCCAGTACTTC. It yields the protein CASRDSRETQYF.

V usage is TRBV7-9 and J usage is TRBJ2-3; D remains unclear. Germline lookup yields CDR1 SEHNR and CDR2 FQNEAQ (reference sequence). Between the trimmed V and J ends, which lost 2 bases and 1 base, there was a span of 4 bases. The CDR3 length is 13 residues. CDR3 sequence reads: CASSLSGTDTQYF. The CDR3 region has the DNA TGTGCCAGCAGCTTAAGCGGCACAGATACGCAGTATTTT.

The J gene is TRBJ2-2, the V gene TRBV10-3; no firm D call. Trimming shortened V by 0 bases and J by 0 bases, and 5 bases separated the two germline ends. CDR1 is ENHRY and CDR2 is SYGVKD in the germline V gene. The CDR3 has 15 residues. The CDR3 nucleotides read TGTGCCATCAGTGAGTCGGCAGCGAACACCGGGGAGCTGTTTTTT. Translated: CAISESAANTGELFF.

This sequence joins TRBV24-1 and TRBJ2-1; 13 nucleotides align to TRBD2. J gave up 8 bases and V 7 bases, and 7 bases lay outside the gene matches. This CDR3 comprises 15 residues. The germline V gene has CDR1 KGHDR and CDR2 SFDVKD. The CDR3, as DNA: TGTGCCACCAGCGATGGACTAGCGGGAGATTATGAGCAGTTCTTC. As protein: CATSDGLAGDYEQFF.

This clone was counted ten times or more. J is TRBJ2-3 and V is TRBV24-1; TRBD2 is a possible D gene (5 bases). Deletions cut 0 bases from V and 0 bases from J, with 12 bases between. The CDR3 spans 17 residues. Germline CDR1 is KGHDR and CDR2 is SFDVKD. This CDR3 reads CATSDLPTSPSTDTQYF. The CDR3, as DNA: TGTGCCACCAGTGATTTGCCTACTAGTCCAAGCACAGATACGCAGTATTTT.

The V and J genes are TRBV5-4 and TRBJ2-5; D is unresolved. Germline V gene sequence: CDR1 SGHNT, CDR2 YYREEE (reference sequence). V was shortened by 2 bases and J by 5 bases, with 16 bases between the two germline ends. The CDR3 runs 15 residues. CDR3 DNA: TGTGCCAGCAGCTTTGGTATCGTAGTCGAGGAGACCCAGTACTTC. This codes for CASSFGIVVEETQYF.

This clone occurred once. This chain's CDR3 is CASSITGAYEQYF. CDR3 nucleotide sequence: TGTGCCAGCAGCATCACAGGGGCCTACGAGCAGTACTTC. V gene TRBV7-9 combines with J gene TRBJ2-7, with 7 bases lining up with TRBD1. The CDR3 consists of 13 residues. Looked up from germline, CDR1 is SEHNR and CDR2 is FQNEAQ (reference sequence). The V segment lost 5 bases and the J segment 2 bases; nucleotides outside the gene matches: 3.

V and J are TRBV7-2 and TRBJ2-6, with D unresolved. The CDR3 is 17 residues long. V dropped 6 bases and J dropped 0 bases, with 15 bases sitting between them. Per germline, CDR1 SGHTA and CDR2 FQGNSA. In DNA, the CDR3 is TGTGCCAGCAGTCCCTTGAGTGTGGACTCTGGGGCCAACGTCCTGACTTTC. Residues: CASSPLSVDSGANVLTF.

V and J are TRBV5-4 and TRBJ1-1, with D possibly being TRBD1 (6 bases). The CDR3 contains 15 residues. Germline V gene sequence: CDR1 SGHNT, CDR2 YYREEE (reference sequence). V lost 0 bases, J lost 1 base, and 10 bases lay in between. The CDR3 region is CASSLEDRPNTEAFF. The DNA for the CDR3 is TGTGCCAGCAGCTTGGAAGACAGGCCGAACACTGAAGCTTTCTTT.

The V gene is TRBV6-5, the J gene TRBJ1-2; D not resolved. Germline assignment: CDR1 MNHEY and CDR2 SVGAGI. Trimming removed 6 bases from V and 4 bases from J, with 9 bases in between. This CDR3 spans 12 amino acids. CDR3 in amino acids: CASRGYGYGYTF. The CDR3 DNA follows: TGTGCCAGCAGGGGGTATGGCTATGGCTACACCTTC.

The V call is TRBV16, the J call TRBJ2-3; 8 bases line up with TRBD2. The trim removed 0 bases at V and 14 bases at J, leaving 10 bases unmatched. Germline V gives CDR1 KGHSY, CDR2 FQNENV. The CDR3 consists of 14 residues. CDR3 loop: CASSQSTGLAGLYF. The CDR3 nucleotides read TGTGCCAGCAGCCAATCGACTGGACTAGCTGGTCTGTATTTT.

This rearrangement joins TRBV7-2 to TRBJ2-7, with TRBD1 as a possible D gene (5 bases). Trimming removed 7 bases from V and 0 bases from J, with 16 bases in between. This CDR3 is 15 amino acids long. The V gene's germline CDR1 is SGHTA and CDR2 FQGNSA. CDR3 protein: CASNLLGQSSYEQYF. The DNA for the CDR3 is TGTGCCAGCAACCTCCTTGGACAAAGCTCCTACGAGCAGTACTTC.

The chain combines TRBV6-5 with TRBJ1-6; no firm D call. The CDR3 has 16 residues. Trimming took off 0 bases at V and 7 bases at J, with 13 bases between the two ends. Germline CDR1 and CDR2: MNHEY and SVGAGI. The CDR3 region has the DNA TGTGCCAGCAGTTACTCGATAATTTCGGAAAATTCACCCCTCCACTTT. Its translation is CASSYSIISENSPLHF.

This chain uses TRBV20-1 with TRBJ1-4; D is possibly TRBD1 (5 bases). Germline values: CDR1 DFQATT, CDR2 SNEGSKA (reference sequence). This CDR3 is built from 11 residues. The CDR3 loop is CGGINQEKLFF. CDR3 DNA: TGCGGGGGGATCAACCAGGAAAAACTGTTTTTT.

This rearrangement joins TRBV7-9 to TRBJ1-4, with D hard to call. The V end was cut by 8 bases, the J end by 4 bases, with 11 bases between. CDR3 length: 13 residues. Germline V lookup: CDR1 SEHNR, CDR2 FQNEAQ (reference sequence). The chain's CDR3 is CASSRGGNEKLFF. The DNA of the CDR3 is TGTGCCAGCTCCCGGGGAGGTAATGAAAAACTGTTTTTT.

The rearrangement links TRBV5-1 to TRBJ2-2; a weak D match, TRBD1 (5 bases). The CDR3 sequence is 14 residues long. V was shortened by 0 bases and J by 6 bases, with 9 bases between the two germline ends. Germline V gene lookup returns CDR1 SGHRS and CDR2 YFSETQ. In DNA, the CDR3 is TGCGCCAGCAGCTTGGCCGCGACAGCCGGGGAGCTGTTTTTT. It encodes CASSLAATAGELFF.

This chain connects TRBV30 to TRBJ2-2; 8 nucleotides agree with TRBD2. Trimming at V came to 4 bases and at J to 6 bases, leaving 13 bases not matched to a gene. The CDR3 sequence is 16 residues long. Per the germline V gene, CDR1 is GTSNPN and CDR2 is SVGIG (reference sequence). CDR3 bases: TGTGCCTGGAAATATCGGGGGGGCCGAAGCTCCGGGGAGCTGTTTTTT. Translation: CAWKYRGGRSSGELFF. Full variable domain (missing parts from reference TRBV30 and TRBJ2-2): SQTIHQWPATLVQPVGSPLSLECTVEGTSNPNLYWYRQAAGRGLQLLFYSVGIGQISSEVPQNLSASRPQDRQFILSSKKLLLSDSGFYLCAWKYRGGRSSGELFFGEGSRLTVL.

The CDR3 is CAWSGLAGFETQYF. CDR3 DNA: TGTGCCTGGAGTGGCCTAGCGGGGTTTGAGACCCAGTACTTC. The J gene is TRBJ2-5, the V gene TRBV30, with TRBD2 identical over 9 bases. CDR1 and CDR2 from the germline V gene are GTSNPN and SVGIG (reference sequence). After removal of 1 base from V and 5 bases from J, the junction contained 5 bases not matched to a gene. The CDR3 has 14 residues.